This T cell receptor beta chain came from a study of T cells after yellow fever vaccination. About the study: SMART-Seq v4 Ultra Low Input served to prepare low-cell-number fractions.

This clonotype has more than one count but fewer than ten. Whole-study results and caveats: Booster sampling recovered most clones from primary vaccination (roughly 96% CD4, just over 85% CD8). The appearance of a small share of clonotypes in both CD4 and CD8 compartments was observed.

Germline V lookup: CDR1 PRHDT, CDR2 FYEKMQ (reference sequence). Trimming left V 6 bases short and J 6 bases short, with 15 bases between. The CDR3 is 13 amino acids. The TCR cDNA carried a universal primer site and UMIs from 5'RACE template switching. TCRdb processed the 5' RACE reads anew with MiXCR; each CDR3 protein has one entry. The sample records more than 50,000 distinct CDR3 sequences, about 5.2% being singletons. This specimen consisted of PBMCs, either bulk or a sorted T-cell subset (CD4+, CD8+, memory, or dextramer-sorted; not recorded which), obtained on the day of the yellow fever booster vaccination. V gene TRBV13 combines with J gene TRBJ2-7, with D perhaps assigned TRBD1 or TRBD2 (5 bases each). The clonotype comes from a man aged 18 to 29 who received the YFV17D yellow fever vaccine. The CDR3 DNA is TGTGCCAGCAGTCCCACTGCTGGGGGCGAGCAGTACTTC. Protein: CASSPTAGGEQYF. Filled out from reference TRBV13 and TRBJ2-7, the complete variable domain reads AAGVIQSPRHLIKEKRETATLKCYPIPRHDTVYWYQQGPGQDPQFLISFYEKMQSDKGSIPDRFSAQQFSDYHSELNMSSLELGDSALYFCASSPTAGGEQYFGPGTRLTVT.